A single sample is the source of the 15 T cell receptor beta chains below, sequenced in a study of blood T cell repertoires in COVID-19. Repertoires were generated with immunoSEQ multiplex PCR, while TCRdb's copy carries only in-frame clones and drops some. The sample includes fewer than 400,000 clones, 70% to 90% of them seen just once. Source material: PBMCs or T cells enriched from blood (not recorded which). These TCRs come from a man aged 25-45 years who had recovered from COVID-19.

This chain uses TRBV25-1 with TRBJ1-5; D is unclear. Trimming took 2 bases from V and 9 from J, leaving 11 bases between them. CDR1 is MGHDK and CDR2 is SYGVNS in the germline V gene. CDR3 length: 13 residues. This CDR3 reads CASSEDGEGPQHF. CDR3 DNA: TGTGCCAGCAGTGAAGACGGTGAGGGGCCCCAGCATTTT. The complete variable domain, with remaining parts taken from reference TRBV25-1 and TRBJ1-5, reads EADIYQTPRYLVIGTGKKITLECSQTMGHDKMYWYQQDPGMELHLIHYSYGVNSTEKGDLSSESTVSRIRTEHFPLTLESARPSHTSQYLCASSEDGEGPQHFGDGTRLSIL.

This chain links TRBV7-9 with TRBJ1-2; TRBD1 aligns across 9 bases. V trimming: 6 bases; J trimming: 2 bases; junction bases outside the gene matches: 16. The CDR3 covers 18 residues. The germline V gene encodes CDR1 SEHNR and CDR2 FQNEAQ (reference sequence). The CDR3 DNA sequence: TGTGCCAGCAGATCTGACCAGACCTGGGACAGGGTCAACTATGGCTACACCTTC. Its protein is CASRSDQTWDRVNYGYTF.

Comments on this clone: Distinct nucleotide sequences in the sample also encode this CDR3. The chain is built from TRBV19 and TRBJ1-5, with D possibly being TRBD1 (5 bases). Trimming left V 0 bases short and J 5 bases short, with 5 bases between. The germline CDR1 and CDR2 sequences are LNHDA and SQIVND (reference sequence). The CDR3 is 13 amino acids. The CDR3 protein is CASSIDRDQPQHF. CDR3 bases: TGTGCCAGTAGTATAGACAGGGATCAGCCCCAGCATTTT.

This chain connects TRBV18 to TRBJ2-7; weak D call: TRBD2 (6 bases). The germline gives CDR1 KGHSH, CDR2 LQKENI. V lost 1 base, J lost 2 bases, and 12 bases lay in between. The length of the CDR3 is 15 residues. DNA of the CDR3: TGTGCCAGCTCACCACAGACTAGTAGGGCCTACGAGCAGTACTTC. Its protein product is CASSPQTSRAYEQYF.

The J gene is TRBJ2-3, the V gene TRBV10-2; TRBD2 might be the D (5 bases). Germline values: CDR1 WSHSY, CDR2 SAAADI. The length of the CDR3 is 16 residues. V lost 2 bases, J lost 0 bases, and 12 bases lay in between. This CDR3 is CASSESSRTSTDTQYF. The DNA for the CDR3 is TGCGCCAGCAGTGAGAGTAGCAGGACTAGCACAGATACGCAGTATTTT.

This chain joins TRBV5-1 and TRBJ1-6, with 9 positions matching TRBD1. This CDR3 spans 17 amino acids. The germline V gene has CDR1 SGHRS and CDR2 YFSETQ. V lost 0 bases, J lost 8 bases, and 9 bases stayed unmatched. CDR3: CASSLVLSDRGDSPLHF. CDR3 nucleotides: TGCGCCAGCAGCTTGGTCCTTTCGGACAGGGGTGATTCACCCCTCCACTTT.

V usage is TRBV9 and J usage is TRBJ2-3, with TRBD1 matching over 8 bases. Germline assignment: CDR1 SGDLS and CDR2 YYNGEE. This CDR3 is 14 amino acids long. V was clipped by 0 bases and J by 4 bases; unmatched bases: 1. CDR3 region: CASSVETGADTQYF. The CDR3 nucleotides read TGTGCCAGCAGCGTAGAGACAGGGGCAGATACGCAGTATTTT.

This sequence joins TRBV5-1 and TRBJ1-1; D unresolved. The CDR3 runs 14 residues. Germline loops: CDR1 SGHRS, CDR2 YFSETQ. Trimming shortened V by 5 bases and J by 1 base, and 12 bases separated the two germline ends. The CDR3 protein is CASSIRGGNTEAFF. CDR3 coding DNA: TGCGCCAGCAGTATCCGGGGAGGGAACACTGAAGCTTTCTTT. The variable domain in full, completed from reference TRBV5-1 and TRBJ1-1, reads KAGVTQTPRYLIKTRGQQVTLSCSPISGHRSVSWYQQTPGQGLQFLFEYFSETQRNKGNFPGRFSGRQFSNSRSEMNVSTLELGDSALYLCASSIRGGNTEAFFGQGTRLTVV.

The rearrangement links TRBV5-1 to TRBJ2-7; the D gene is possibly TRBD2 (5 bases). Trimming stripped 1 base from V and 5 bases from J, with 7 bases between. The germline gives CDR1 SGHRS, CDR2 YFSETQ. CDR3 length equals 12 residues. The DNA of the CDR3 is TGCGCCAGCAGCTTGTACGGGAACGAGCAGTACTTC. Its protein product is CASSLYGNEQYF.

The rearrangement uses TRBV6-1 and TRBJ1-4, with TRBD1 identical over 9 bases. CDR3 length: 16 amino acids. Germline lookup yields CDR1 MNHNS and CDR2 SASEGT. J gave up 7 bases and V 1 base, and 7 bases lay outside the gene matches. This CDR3 reads CASSEGGQGGSEKLFF. In nucleotides, the CDR3 is TGTGCCAGCAGTGAAGGGGGACAGGGAGGAAGTGAAAAACTGTTTTTT.

The V and J genes are TRBV7-2 and TRBJ1-1; tentatively, D is TRBD1 (6 bases). The CDR3 has 15 amino acids. V gave up 2 bases and J gave up 1 base, with 11 bases separating them. Per the germline V gene, CDR1 is SGHTA and CDR2 is FQGNSA. CDR3 nucleotide sequence: TGTGCCAGCAGCTTACAGGGGAAGGGGAACACTGAAGCTTTCTTT. Translation gives CASSLQGKGNTEAFF.

V and J are TRBV6-6 and TRBJ1-6; the D is unclear. V was shortened by 2 bases and J by 7 bases, with 9 bases between the two germline ends. CDR3 length: 14 amino acids. Germline CDR1 and CDR2: MNHNY and SVGAGI (reference sequence). This chain's CDR3 is CASSYTRSNSPLHF. The CDR3 nucleotides are TGTGCCAGCAGTTACACACGCTCGAATTCACCCCTCCACTTT.

V usage is TRBV7-6 and J usage is TRBJ2-1, with 11 bases matching TRBD2. This CDR3 contains 15 residues. Germline CDR1 is SGHVS and CDR2 is FNYEAQ. The V gene end was trimmed by 2 bases and the J gene end by 3 bases; junction bases not matched to a gene: 0. CDR3 in DNA: TGTGCCAGCAGCTTACTAGCGGGGGGCTACAATGAGCAGTTCTTC. Protein: CASSLLAGGYNEQFF. Together with reference TRBV7-6 and TRBJ2-1, the CDR3 gives the full variable domain: GAGVSQSPRYKVTKRGQDVALRCDPISGHVSLYWYRQALGQGPEFLTYFNYEAQQDKSGLPNDRFSAERPEGSISTLTIQRTEQRDSAMYRCASSLLAGGYNEQFFGPGTRLTVL.

The sample holds a few counts of this clone. V and J are TRBV5-1 and TRBJ2-2; 12 nucleotides line up with TRBD1. Germline values: CDR1 SGHRS, CDR2 YFSETQ. CDR3 length: 17 residues. With V trimmed by 4 bases and J by 5 bases, 9 bases remained unmatched. In nucleotides, the CDR3 is TGCGCCAGCAGCCCGAACCCGGGACAGGGGGCGACCGGGGAGCTGTTTTTT. Translation gives CASSPNPGQGATGELFF.

The chain joins TRBV5-4 to TRBJ2-3; D is unclear. CDR1 and CDR2 from the germline V gene are SGHNT and YYREEE (reference sequence). V was cut by 3 bases and J by 0 bases, with 5 bases left in between. The CDR3 extends over 13 amino acids. CDR3 amino acids: CASSYKSTDTQYF. CDR3 DNA sequence: TGTGCCAGCAGCTACAAGAGCACAGATACGCAGTATTTT.